These 25 T cell receptor beta chains share one sample of origin, sequenced in a study of shared clonotypes between healthy human individuals (dated by TCRdb to 2018 to 2020). Receptors were amplified or captured by the immunoSEQ multiplex PCR assay. Here the immuneACCESS table is served through TCRdb, limited to in-frame sequences with V and J called. Missing clones are a known gap in these copies; in checked studies unresolved V genes cover under half, and the rest lacks a known reason. For this sample there are about 600,000 clones; 97% appear just once. The ten largest make up 0.057% of the sample. Sample: naive CD4+ T cells sorted from blood. What this sample's cell subset or site label stands for: CD45RA+ positively selected. The receptors stem from a woman aged 25-40 years in good health.

V usage is TRBV19 and J usage is TRBJ2-3; no clear D. Germline V gene sequence: CDR1 LNHDA, CDR2 SQIVND (reference sequence). V dropped 5 bases and J dropped 3 bases, with 21 bases sitting between them. The CDR3 spans 17 residues. CDR3 sequence (DNA): TGTGCCAGTAGTCCGCTGAAAGGGAAGGGCGGAACAGATACGCAGTATTTT. It specifies CASSPLKGKGGTDTQYF.

The chain joins TRBV28 to TRBJ2-1; 9 nucleotides align to TRBD1. Trimming took 10 bases from V and 6 from J; bases not matched to a gene: 10. The CDR3 is 14 residues long. Germline V gene data show CDR1 as MDHEN and CDR2 as SYDVKM. The CDR3 DNA is TGTGCCACCTACTTTGGACAGGGGATCAATGAGCAGTTCTTC. Translating gives CATYFGQGINEQFF. The full variable domain, rest sourced from reference TRBV28 and TRBJ2-1, is DVKVTQSSRYLVKRTGEKVFLECVQDMDHENMFWYRQDPGLGLRLIYFSYDVKMKEKGDIPEGYSVSREKKERFSLILESASTNQTSMYLCATYFGQGINEQFFGPGTRLTVL.

The gene calls are TRBV30 and TRBJ2-7; 7 positions match TRBD1. The length of the CDR3 is 13 residues. Germline CDR1 reads GTSNPN; CDR2 reads SVGIG (reference sequence). V lost 6 bases and J lost 3; bases outside the gene matches: 8. The CDR3 bases are TGTGCCTGCCGCTCGACAGGGTTCTACGAGCAGTACTTC. Translating gives CACRSTGFYEQYF. Supplemented by reference TRBV30 and TRBJ2-7, the full variable domain reads SQTIHQWPATLVQPVGSPLSLECTVEGTSNPNLYWYRQAAGRGLQLLFYSVGIGQISSEVPQNLSASRPQDRQFILSSKKLLLSDSGFYLCACRSTGFYEQYFGPGTRLTVT.

V gene TRBV27 combines with J gene TRBJ2-7; D may be TRBD2 (5 bases). Trimming shortened V by 6 bases and J by 1 base, and 13 bases separated the two germline ends. In germline, CDR1 is MNHEY, CDR2 SMNVEV (reference sequence). CDR3 length equals 14 residues. The CDR3 spells CASRRTGMSYEQYF. CDR3 DNA sequence: TGTGCCAGCAGGCGGACGGGAATGTCCTACGAGCAGTACTTC.

The chain links TRBV6-5 to TRBJ2-7; perhaps TRBD2 as D (6 bases). The germline gives CDR1 MNHEY, CDR2 SVGAGI. Trimming removed 1 base at V and 3 bases at J, with 10 bases between. This CDR3 region has 14 residues. CDR3 protein: CASSYLGGRYEQYF. In DNA, the CDR3 is TGTGCCAGCAGTTACTTGGGAGGCCGCTACGAGCAGTACTTC.

V is TRBV2 and J is TRBJ2-2; D unclear. V lost 3 bases to trimming and J lost 6 bases, with 11 bases between them. CDR3 length: 14 residues. Germline V gives CDR1 SNHLY, CDR2 FYNNEI. The CDR3 spells CASSESRLAGELFF. CDR3 sequence (DNA): TGTGCCAGCAGTGAGAGCAGGCTCGCCGGGGAGCTGTTTTTT.

The chain joins TRBV5-1 to TRBJ2-2; TRBD2 matches 13 bases. The CDR3 spans 17 residues. CDR1 SGHRS and CDR2 YFSETQ come from the germline V gene. With V trimmed by 5 bases and J by 5 bases, 9 bases remained unmatched. Here the CDR3 reads CASREGLAGDGTGELFF. CDR3 nucleotide sequence: TGCGCCAGCAGGGAAGGACTAGCGGGAGATGGAACCGGGGAGCTGTTTTTT.

This sequence joins TRBV7-2 and TRBJ2-7, with 7 positions matching TRBD2. CDR1 SGHTA and CDR2 FQGNSA come from the germline V gene. The V and J ends lost 0 bases and 1 base, in that order; junction bases with no gene match: 3. The CDR3 is made up of 15 amino acids. CDR3 loop: CASSLAGGGSYEQYF. DNA for the CDR3: TGTGCCAGCAGCTTAGCCGGGGGAGGGTCCTACGAGCAGTACTTC.

V is TRBV5-1 and J is TRBJ1-6; the D is unclear. The CDR3 loop spans 15 amino acids. Between the trimmed V and J ends, which lost 0 bases and 5 bases, there was a span of 9 bases. From germline, CDR1 is SGHRS and CDR2 YFSETQ. The CDR3: CASSLVVSNNSPLHF. CDR3 DNA: TGCGCCAGCAGCTTGGTCGTCAGCAATAATTCACCCCTCCACTTT.

This chain joins TRBV5-1 and TRBJ1-1; D unresolved. CDR3 length: 15 residues. The V and J ends lost 0 bases and 1 base respectively, with 10 bases between them. CDR1 is SGHRS and CDR2 is YFSETQ in the germline V gene. CDR3 amino acids: CASSLAAHPNTEAFF. CDR3 in DNA: TGCGCCAGCAGCTTGGCGGCACACCCGAACACTGAAGCTTTCTTT.

V gene TRBV6-5 combines with J gene TRBJ1-2, with a possible D match to TRBD1 (5 bases). The CDR3 length is 14 residues. Trimming pared 6 bases from V and 4 bases from J, leaving 15 bases between. CDR1 is MNHEY and CDR2 is SVGAGI in the germline V gene. For the CDR3, the DNA is TGTGCCAGCAGGAGTGACGGGACCCTCTATGGCTACACCTTC. Encoded protein: CASRSDGTLYGYTF.

V gene TRBV6-5 combines with J gene TRBJ2-5; D is perhaps TRBD1 (6 bases). The end of the DNA is better explained by TRBJ2-7, so the J call may be wrong. In germline, CDR1 is MNHEY, CDR2 SVGAGI. The length of the CDR3 is 14 residues. CDR3 amino acids: CASSYSYRDHEQYF. CDR3 coding DNA: TGTGCCAGCAGTTACTCGTACAGGGACCACGAGCAGTACTTC.

V is TRBV5-1 and J is TRBJ2-5; D is perhaps TRBD1 (6 bases). Trimming pared 4 bases from V and 5 bases from J, leaving 18 bases between. CDR3 length: 15 residues. Germline CDR1 SGHRS, CDR2 YFSETQ. The CDR3 region is CASSVLQGSGETQYF. Written as DNA, the CDR3 is TGCGCCAGCAGCGTCCTACAGGGATCGGGGGAGACCCAGTACTTC. The full variable domain, its missing parts supplied by reference TRBV5-1 and TRBJ2-5, is KAGVTQTPRYLIKTRGQQVTLSCSPISGHRSVSWYQQTPGQGLQFLFEYFSETQRNKGNFPGRFSGRQFSNSRSEMNVSTLELGDSALYLCASSVLQGSGETQYFGPGTRLLVL.

In DNA, the CDR3 is TGCGCCAGCAGCCAAGATCCGGGAGGGCCTCCCGATGAGCAGTTCTTC. Residues: CASSQDPGGPPDEQFF. The J gene is TRBJ2-1, the V gene TRBV4-1; TRBD2 matches 8 bases. With 0 bases clipped from V and 8 bases from J, the junction kept 9 bases outside the gene matches. The CDR3 sequence is 16 residues long. Per the germline V gene, CDR1 is MGHRA and CDR2 is YSYEKL.

V gene TRBV5-1 combines with J gene TRBJ2-1, with 14 bases that match TRBD2. The CDR3 length is 17 residues. J was trimmed by 0 bases and V by 4 bases; bases with no gene match: 3. Per germline, CDR1 SGHRS and CDR2 YFSETQ. The DNA for the CDR3 is TGCGCCAGCAGCCCCGGGACTAGCGGGAGCTCCTACAATGAGCAGTTCTTC. It codes for CASSPGTSGSSYNEQFF.

The genes are TRBV19 and TRBJ2-3, with TRBD1 matching 7 bases. The germline gives CDR1 LNHDA, CDR2 SQIVND (reference sequence). The length of the CDR3 is 13 residues. V trimming: 10 bases; J trimming: 0 bases; junction bases outside the gene matches: 4. CDR3: CATTTGSTDTQYF. As DNA, the CDR3 is TGTGCCACCACGACAGGGAGCACAGATACGCAGTATTTT.

The gene calls are TRBV18 and TRBJ2-7; TRBD2 is a possible D gene (6 bases). Per germline, CDR1 KGHSH and CDR2 LQKENI. V lost 4 bases to trimming and J lost 3 bases, with 7 bases between them. CDR3 size: 12 residues. CDR3 residues: CASSQGLYEQYF. CDR3 DNA: TGTGCCAGCTCACAGGGACTCTACGAGCAGTACTTC.

For the CDR3, the DNA is TGCGCCAGCAGCCTCGGGACGGGAAGCTCCTACGAGCAGTACTTC. This codes for CASSLGTGSSYEQYF. The chain is built from TRBV5-1 and TRBJ2-7, with D perhaps given as TRBD1 or TRBD2 (5 bases each). V was cut by 4 bases and J by 0 bases, with 14 bases left in between. Germline V gene lookup returns CDR1 SGHRS and CDR2 YFSETQ. The CDR3 runs 15 residues.

This chain uses TRBV2 with TRBJ2-5, with D maybe TRBD1 (6 bases). V was pared by 7 bases and J by 2 bases, with 11 bases between. The CDR3 covers 13 residues. Germline V CDR1 and CDR2: SNHLY, FYNNEI. The CDR3 region is CASTHGTQETQYF. The CDR3 DNA sequence: TGTGCCAGCACCCACGGGACACAAGAGACCCAGTACTTC.

The chain uses TRBV14 and TRBJ2-7, with unresolved D. Per the germline V gene, CDR1 is SGHDN and CDR2 is FVKESK. CDR3 length: 12 residues. The germline V and J ends were trimmed by 4 bases and 1 base, with 5 bases remaining between them. CDR3 nucleotides: TGTGCCAGCAGCCTTAGTTCCTACGAGCAGTACTTC. Translating it yields CASSLSSYEQYF.

This chain joins TRBV6-5 and TRBJ1-2; D is perhaps TRBD1 (5 bases). The germline V and J ends were trimmed by 2 bases and 6 bases, with 10 bases remaining between them. Germline V gene lookup returns CDR1 MNHEY and CDR2 SVGAGI. The CDR3 runs to 13 residues. The CDR3 DNA reads TGTGCCAGCAGTTACAAGGGACGTGATGGCTACACCTTC. Its protein product is CASSYKGRDGYTF.

The V and J genes are TRBV6-5 and TRBJ2-7; 7 nucleotides match TRBD2. J lost 3 bases, V lost 0 bases, and 5 bases had no gene match. Looked up from germline, CDR1 is MNHEY and CDR2 is SVGAGI. The CDR3 spans 15 residues. The CDR3 loop reads CASSYSAGAGYEQYF. CDR3 coding DNA: TGTGCCAGCAGTTACTCTGCGGGAGCCGGCTACGAGCAGTACTTC.

J is TRBJ2-1 and V is TRBV11-3; TRBD2 agrees at 11 bases. The germline V gene encodes CDR1 SGHNT and CDR2 YENEEA. The CDR3 runs 17 residues. Trimming removed 1 base from V and 9 bases from J; junction bases left unmatched: 11. DNA for the CDR3: TGTGCCAGCAGCTTAGGTTATAGCGGGAGGGCCTTAGGTGAGCAGTTCTTC. Amino acid sequence: CASSLGYSGRALGEQFF.

The V call is TRBV5-6, the J call TRBJ1-1; D not resolved. Germline-derived CDR1 and CDR2 are SGHDT and YYEEEE. Trimming shortened V by 0 bases and J by 4 bases, and 7 bases separated the two germline ends. This CDR3 has 13 amino acids. In DNA form, the CDR3 reads TGTGCCAGCAGCTTGGGAGAGGCCACTGAAGCTTTCTTT. This sequence encodes CASSLGEATEAFF.

This chain connects TRBV5-5 to TRBJ2-3; TRBD2 matches at 10 bases. CDR1 is SGHKS, CDR2 YYEKEE, per germline (reference sequence). The CDR3 is made up of 15 amino acids. V trimming: 4 bases; J trimming: 2 bases; junction bases outside the gene matches: 4. This chain's CDR3 is CASSLLAGVTDTQYF. CDR3 in DNA: TGTGCCAGCAGCCTCCTAGCGGGAGTCACAGATACGCAGTATTTT.